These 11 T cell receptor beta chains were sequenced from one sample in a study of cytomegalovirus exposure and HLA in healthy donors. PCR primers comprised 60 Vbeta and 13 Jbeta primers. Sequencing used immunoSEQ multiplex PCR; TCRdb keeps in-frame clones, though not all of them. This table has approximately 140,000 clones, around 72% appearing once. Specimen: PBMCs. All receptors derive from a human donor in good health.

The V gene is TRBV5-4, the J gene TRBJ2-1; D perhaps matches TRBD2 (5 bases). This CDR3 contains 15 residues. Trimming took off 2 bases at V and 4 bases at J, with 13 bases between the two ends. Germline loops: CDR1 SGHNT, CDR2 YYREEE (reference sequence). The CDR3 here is CASSLIGGRYNEQFF. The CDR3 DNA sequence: TGTGCCAGCAGCTTAATAGGAGGAAGATACAATGAGCAGTTCTTC.

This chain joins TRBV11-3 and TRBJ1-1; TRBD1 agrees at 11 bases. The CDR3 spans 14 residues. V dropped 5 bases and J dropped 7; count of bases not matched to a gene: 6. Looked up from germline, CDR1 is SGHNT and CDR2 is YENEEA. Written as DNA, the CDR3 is TGTGCCAGCAGCGCCCGGACAGGGGGCGGTGAAGCTTTCTTT. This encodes CASSARTGGGEAFF.

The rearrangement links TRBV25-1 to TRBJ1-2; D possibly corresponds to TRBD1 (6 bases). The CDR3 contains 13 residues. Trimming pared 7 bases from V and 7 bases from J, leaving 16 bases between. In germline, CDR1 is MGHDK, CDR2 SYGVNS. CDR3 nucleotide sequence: TGTGCCAGCACCGATGGGGGGGCGGCTGGCTACACCTTC. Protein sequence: CASTDGGAAGYTF.

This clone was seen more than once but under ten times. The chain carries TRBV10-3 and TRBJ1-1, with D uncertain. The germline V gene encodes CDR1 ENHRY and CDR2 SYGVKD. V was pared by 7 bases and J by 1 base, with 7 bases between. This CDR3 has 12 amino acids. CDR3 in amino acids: CAIKRQNTEAFF. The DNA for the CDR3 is TGTGCCATCAAAAGACAGAACACTGAAGCTTTCTTT.

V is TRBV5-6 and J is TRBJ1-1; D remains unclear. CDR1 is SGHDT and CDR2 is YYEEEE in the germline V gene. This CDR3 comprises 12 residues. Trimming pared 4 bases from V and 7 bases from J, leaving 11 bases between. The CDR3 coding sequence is TGTGCCAGCAGCCCGGGGAACCTTGAAGCTTTCTTT. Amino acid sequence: CASSPGNLEAFF.

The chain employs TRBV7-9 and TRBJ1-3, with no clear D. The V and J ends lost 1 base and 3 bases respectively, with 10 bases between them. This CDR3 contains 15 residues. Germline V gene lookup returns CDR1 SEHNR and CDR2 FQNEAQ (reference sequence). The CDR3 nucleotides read TGTGCCAGCAGCTTAGGTCTGGTTAGTGGAAACACCATATATTTT. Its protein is CASSLGLVSGNTIYF.

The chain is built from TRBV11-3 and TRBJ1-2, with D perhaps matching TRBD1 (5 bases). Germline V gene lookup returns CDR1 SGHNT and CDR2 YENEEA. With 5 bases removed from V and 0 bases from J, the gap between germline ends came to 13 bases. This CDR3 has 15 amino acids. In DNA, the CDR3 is TGTGCCAGCAGCCCCAAAACAGGCTCTAACTATGGCTACACCTTC. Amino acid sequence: CASSPKTGSNYGYTF. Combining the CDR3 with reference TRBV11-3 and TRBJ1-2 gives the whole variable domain EAGVVQSPRYKIIEKKQPVAFWCNPISGHNTLYWYLQNLGQGPELLIRYENEEAVDDSQLPKDRFSAERLKGVDSTLKIQPAELGDSAVYLCASSPKTGSNYGYTFGSGTRLTVV.

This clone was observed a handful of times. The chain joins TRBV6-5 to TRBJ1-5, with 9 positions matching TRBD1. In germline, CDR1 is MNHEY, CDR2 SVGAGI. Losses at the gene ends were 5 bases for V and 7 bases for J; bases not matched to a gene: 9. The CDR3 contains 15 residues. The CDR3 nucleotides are TGTGCCAGCAGTCCCGGGGACAGGGAGGGACAGCCCCAGCATTTT. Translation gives CASSPGDREGQPQHF.

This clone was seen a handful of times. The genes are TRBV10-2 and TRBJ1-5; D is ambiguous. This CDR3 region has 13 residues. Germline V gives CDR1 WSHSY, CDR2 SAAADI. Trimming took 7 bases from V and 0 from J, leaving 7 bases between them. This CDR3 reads CASNRNSNQPQHF. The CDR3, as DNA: TGCGCCAGCAACAGAAATAGCAATCAGCCCCAGCATTTT.

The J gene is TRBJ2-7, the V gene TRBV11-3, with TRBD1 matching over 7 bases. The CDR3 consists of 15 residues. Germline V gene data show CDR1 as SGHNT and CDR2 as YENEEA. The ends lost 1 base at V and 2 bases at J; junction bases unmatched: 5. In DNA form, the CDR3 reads TGTGCCAGCAGCTTAGGGGTGACAGGGACCTACGAGCAGTACTTC. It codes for CASSLGVTGTYEQYF.

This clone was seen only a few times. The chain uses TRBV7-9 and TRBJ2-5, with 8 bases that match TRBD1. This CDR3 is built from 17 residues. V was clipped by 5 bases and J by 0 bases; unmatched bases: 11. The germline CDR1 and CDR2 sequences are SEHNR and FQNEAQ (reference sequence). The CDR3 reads CASSPTPGGGYQETQYF. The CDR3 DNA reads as TGTGCCAGCAGCCCAACACCAGGGGGCGGGTACCAAGAGACCCAGTACTTC. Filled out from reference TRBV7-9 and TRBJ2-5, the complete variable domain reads DTGVSQNPRHKITKRGQNVTFRCDPISEHNRLYWYRQTLGQGPEFLTYFQNEAQLEKSRLLSDRFSAERPKGSFSTLEIQRTEQGDSAMYLCASSPTPGGGYQETQYFGPGTRLLVL.